This T cell receptor beta chain was sequenced during a study of control samples from healthy donors and cancer patients. This CDR3 is built from 14 residues. Germline CDR1 MNHEY, CDR2 SVGAGI. V was shortened by 6 bases and J by 7 bases, with 13 bases between the two germline ends. Only in-frame clones appear in the TCRdb table, and some are missing; sequencing was by immunoSEQ multiplex PCR. The sample holds 20,000 to 30,000 clones, 80% to 85% seen once. The sequence came from a man aged 55 to 70 with colorectal cancer. This chain uses TRBV6-5 with TRBJ1-6, with D possibly being TRBD1 (5 bases). The sample taken for sequencing was PBMCs. The CDR3 protein is CASRWTQTNSPLHF. As DNA, the CDR3 is TGTGCCAGCAGATGGACACAAACAAATTCACCCCTCCACTTT.